These T cell receptor beta chains were read from a single sample in a study of blood T cell repertoires in COVID-19. Measured with immunoSEQ multiplex PCR; TCRdb has only the in-frame clones, and not every one. Of 84,000 or so clones listed, more than 70% are singletons. Sequenced material: peripheral blood. These TCRs come from a man aged 80 or over with active or convalescent COVID-19. CDR3s leave out the opening cysteine and the closing phenylalanine or tryptophan.

V,CDR3
TRBV19,ATGLAGGSYEQY
TRBV11-2,ASSLIQGMNTEAF
TRBV4-2,ASSPGQGYSSDTQY
TRBV5-6,ASSLTRGSYEQY
TRBV11-2,ASSPVGLWRPLH
TRBV10-2,ASSESTTGTYEQY
TRBV9,ASSKQGGLSYNEQF
TRBV30,AWGTAGNEQF
TRBV19,ASSVSLGVNTEAF
TRBV30,ACDSYNEQF
TRBV28,ASSAGTAVGETQY
TRBV7-2,ASSRRGLADNEQF
TRBV6-6,ASSRKTGDDNQPQH
TRBV4-1,ASSQGSGASTTIY
TRBV2,ASSERYNEQF
TRBV5-1,ASSLVVGTSDYTGELF
TRBV5-1,ASSLRSGDPNTEAF
TRBV5-1,ASSLVAASGETQY
TRBV9,ASSVGLAGGFSYNEQF
TRBV5-1,ASSPNQGATGELF
TRBV4-3,ASSQAAVGQPQH
TRBV6-1,ASSENRGSYEQY
TRBV4-3,ASSQRYGTLYNEQF
TRBV6-5,ASSPPGGNYGYT
TRBV6-2/TRBV6-3,ASSYSTGRGSGANVLT
TRBV3-1/TRBV3-2,ASSQVGLRAF
TRBV5-1,ASSLEAGRNQPQH
TRBV5-1,ASSLAPNVRETQY
TRBV5-4,ASSLPLAGGEQY
TRBV4-1,ASRRTGGEDTGELF
TRBV2,ASSEDSEGGQPQH
TRBV9,AILGGESEEQY
TRBV7-8,ASSRDQGRGNTIY
TRBV5-1,ASSTTGDEKLF
TRBV5-8,ASSPGQPNTEAF
TRBV18,ASSPPAGVRETQY
TRBV6-2/TRBV6-3,ASSYGAGGRWTDTQY
TRBV2,ASSGKRNTGELF
TRBV10-3,AISPQGSPNTEAF
TRBV3-1/TRBV3-2,ASSQQRVNTEAF
TRBV6-5,ASGYRGYEQY
TRBV11-2,ASSLGSAEQGEYGYT